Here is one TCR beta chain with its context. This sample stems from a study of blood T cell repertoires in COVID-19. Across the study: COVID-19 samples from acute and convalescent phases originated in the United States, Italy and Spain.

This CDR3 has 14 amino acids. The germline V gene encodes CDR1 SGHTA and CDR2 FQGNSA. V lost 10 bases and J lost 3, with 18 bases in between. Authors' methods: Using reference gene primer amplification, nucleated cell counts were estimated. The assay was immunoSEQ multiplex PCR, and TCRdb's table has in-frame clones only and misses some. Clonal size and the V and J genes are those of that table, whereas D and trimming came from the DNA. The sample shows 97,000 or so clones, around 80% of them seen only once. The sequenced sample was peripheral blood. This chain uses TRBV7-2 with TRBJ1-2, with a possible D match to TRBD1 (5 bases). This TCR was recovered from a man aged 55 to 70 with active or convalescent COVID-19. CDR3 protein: CATGMGRPDYGYTF. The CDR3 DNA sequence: TGTGCCACCGGTATGGGGCGACCGGACTATGGCTACACCTTC.